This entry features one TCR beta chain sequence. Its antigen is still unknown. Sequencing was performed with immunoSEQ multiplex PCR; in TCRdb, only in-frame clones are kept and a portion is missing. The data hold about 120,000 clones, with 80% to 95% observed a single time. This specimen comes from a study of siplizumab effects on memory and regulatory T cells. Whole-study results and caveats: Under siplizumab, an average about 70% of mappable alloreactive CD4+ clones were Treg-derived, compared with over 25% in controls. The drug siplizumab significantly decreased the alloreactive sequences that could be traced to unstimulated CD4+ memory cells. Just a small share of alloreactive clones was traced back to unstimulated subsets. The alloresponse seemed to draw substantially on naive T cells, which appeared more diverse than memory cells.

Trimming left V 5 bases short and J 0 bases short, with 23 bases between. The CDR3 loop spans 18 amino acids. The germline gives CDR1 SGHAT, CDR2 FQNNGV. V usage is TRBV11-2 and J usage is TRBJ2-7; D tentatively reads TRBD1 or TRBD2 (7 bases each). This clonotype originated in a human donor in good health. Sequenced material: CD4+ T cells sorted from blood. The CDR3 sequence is CASSPRGGLLLSSYEQYF. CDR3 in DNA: TGTGCCAGCAGCCCCAGGGGGGGGTTACTCTTGAGCTCCTACGAGCAGTACTTC.